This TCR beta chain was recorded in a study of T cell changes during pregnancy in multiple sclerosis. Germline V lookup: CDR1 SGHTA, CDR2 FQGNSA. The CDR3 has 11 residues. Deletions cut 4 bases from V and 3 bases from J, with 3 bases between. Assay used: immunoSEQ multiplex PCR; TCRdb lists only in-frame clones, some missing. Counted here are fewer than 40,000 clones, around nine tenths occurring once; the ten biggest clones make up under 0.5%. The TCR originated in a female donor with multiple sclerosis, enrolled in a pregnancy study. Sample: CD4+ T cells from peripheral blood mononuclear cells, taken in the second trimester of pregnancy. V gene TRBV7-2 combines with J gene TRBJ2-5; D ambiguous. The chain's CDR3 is CASSSEETQYF. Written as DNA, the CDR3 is TGTGCCAGCAGCTCTGAAGAGACCCAGTACTTC. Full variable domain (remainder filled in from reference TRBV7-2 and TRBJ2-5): GAGVSQSPSNKVTEKGKDVELRCDPISGHTALYWYRQSLGQGLEFLIYFQGNSAPDKSGLPSDRFSAERTGGSVSTLTIQRTQQEDSAVYLCASSSEETQYFGPGTRLLVL.